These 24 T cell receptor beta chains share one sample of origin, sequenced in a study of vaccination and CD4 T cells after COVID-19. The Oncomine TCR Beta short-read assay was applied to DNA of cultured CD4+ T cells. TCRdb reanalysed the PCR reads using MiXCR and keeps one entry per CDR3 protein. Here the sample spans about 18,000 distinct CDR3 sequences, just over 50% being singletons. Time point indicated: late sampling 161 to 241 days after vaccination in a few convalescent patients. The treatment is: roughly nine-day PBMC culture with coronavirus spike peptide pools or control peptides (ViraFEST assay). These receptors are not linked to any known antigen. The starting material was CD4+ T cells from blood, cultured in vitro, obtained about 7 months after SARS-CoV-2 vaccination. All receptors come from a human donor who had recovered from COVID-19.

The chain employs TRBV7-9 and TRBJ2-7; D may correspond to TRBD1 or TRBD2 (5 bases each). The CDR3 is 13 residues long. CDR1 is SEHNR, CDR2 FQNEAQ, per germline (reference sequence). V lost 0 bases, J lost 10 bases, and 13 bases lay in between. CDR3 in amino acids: CASSLAERDPQYF. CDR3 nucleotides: TGTGCCAGCAGCTTAGCGGAGAGGGACCCACAGTACTTC.

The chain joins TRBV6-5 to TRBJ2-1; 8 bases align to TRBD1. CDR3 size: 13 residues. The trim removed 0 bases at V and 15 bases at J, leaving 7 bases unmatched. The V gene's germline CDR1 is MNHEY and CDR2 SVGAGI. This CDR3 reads CASSYSGGTGPFF. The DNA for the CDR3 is TGTGCCAGCAGTTACTCCGGCGGGACAGGTCCGTTCTTC.

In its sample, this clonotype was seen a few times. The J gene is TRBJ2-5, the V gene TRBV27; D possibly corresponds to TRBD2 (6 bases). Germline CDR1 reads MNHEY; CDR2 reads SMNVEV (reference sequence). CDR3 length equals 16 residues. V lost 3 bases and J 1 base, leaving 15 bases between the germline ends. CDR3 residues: CASSFAGRTTQETQYF. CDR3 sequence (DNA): TGTGCCAGCAGTTTCGCGGGACGGACGACCCAAGAGACCCAGTACTTC.

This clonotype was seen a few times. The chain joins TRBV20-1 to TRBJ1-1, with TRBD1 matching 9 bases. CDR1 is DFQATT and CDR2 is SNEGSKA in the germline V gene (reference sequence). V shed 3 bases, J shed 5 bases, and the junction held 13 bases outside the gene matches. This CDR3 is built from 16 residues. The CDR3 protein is CSARASTGGRNTEAFF. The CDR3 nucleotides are TGCAGTGCTAGGGCGAGCACAGGGGGCAGGAATACTGAAGCTTTCTTT.

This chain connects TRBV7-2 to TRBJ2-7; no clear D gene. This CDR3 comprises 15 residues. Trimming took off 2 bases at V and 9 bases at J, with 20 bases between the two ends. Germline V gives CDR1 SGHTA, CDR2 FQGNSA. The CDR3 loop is CASSLTIIAYERQYF. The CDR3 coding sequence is TGTGCCAGCAGCTTAACGATTATAGCCTACGAGCGGCAGTACTTC.

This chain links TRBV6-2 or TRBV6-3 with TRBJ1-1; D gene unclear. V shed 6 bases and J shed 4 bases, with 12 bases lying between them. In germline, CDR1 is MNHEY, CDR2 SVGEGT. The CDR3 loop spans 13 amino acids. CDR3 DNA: TGTGCCAGCAGAGGAATCTGGACCACTGAAGCTTTCTTT. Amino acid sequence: CASRGIWTTEAFF.

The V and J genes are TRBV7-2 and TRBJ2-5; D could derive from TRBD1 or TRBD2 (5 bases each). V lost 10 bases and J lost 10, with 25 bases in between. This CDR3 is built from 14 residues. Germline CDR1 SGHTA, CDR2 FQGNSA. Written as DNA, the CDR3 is TGTGCCACCTCATGGGACGGACAAGTTATAGTCCAGTACTTC. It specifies CATSWDGQVIVQYF.

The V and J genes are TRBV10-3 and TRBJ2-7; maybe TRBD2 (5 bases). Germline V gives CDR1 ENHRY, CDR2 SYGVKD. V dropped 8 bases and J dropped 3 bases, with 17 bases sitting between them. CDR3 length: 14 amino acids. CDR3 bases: TGTGCCATCGGGCTAAGGGAGCCCCACTACGAGCAGTACTTC. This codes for CAIGLREPHYEQYF.

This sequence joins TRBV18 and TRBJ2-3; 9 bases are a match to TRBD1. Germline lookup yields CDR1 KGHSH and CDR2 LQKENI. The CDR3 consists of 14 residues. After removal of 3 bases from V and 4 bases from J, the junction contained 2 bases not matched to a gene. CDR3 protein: CASSPRTGADTQYF. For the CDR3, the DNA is TGTGCCAGCTCACCGCGGACAGGGGCAGATACGCAGTATTTT.

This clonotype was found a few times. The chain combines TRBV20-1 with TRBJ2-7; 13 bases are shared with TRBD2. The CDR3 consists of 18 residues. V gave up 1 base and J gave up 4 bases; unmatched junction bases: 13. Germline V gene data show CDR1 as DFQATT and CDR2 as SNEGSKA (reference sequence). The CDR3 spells CSARVPLAGGSLGYEQYF. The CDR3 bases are TGCAGTGCTAGAGTACCACTAGCGGGGGGGTCTCTGGGGTACGAGCAGTACTTC.

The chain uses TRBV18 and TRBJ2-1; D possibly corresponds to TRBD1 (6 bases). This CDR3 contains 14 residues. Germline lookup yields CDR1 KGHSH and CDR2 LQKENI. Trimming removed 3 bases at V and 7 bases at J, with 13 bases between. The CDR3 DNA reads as TGTGCCAGCTCACCCCGGGACACGAGGAATGAGCAGTTCTTC. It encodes CASSPRDTRNEQFF.

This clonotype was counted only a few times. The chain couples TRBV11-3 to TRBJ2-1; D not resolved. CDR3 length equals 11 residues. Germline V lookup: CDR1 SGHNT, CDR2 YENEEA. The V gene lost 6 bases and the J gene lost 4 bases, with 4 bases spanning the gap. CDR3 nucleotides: TGTGCCAGCAGTTATTACAATGAGCAGTTCTTC. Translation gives CASSYYNEQFF.

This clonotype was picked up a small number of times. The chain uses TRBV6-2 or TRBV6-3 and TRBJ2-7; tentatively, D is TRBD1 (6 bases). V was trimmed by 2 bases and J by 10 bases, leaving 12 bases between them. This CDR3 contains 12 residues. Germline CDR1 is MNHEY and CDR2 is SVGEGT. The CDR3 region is CASSYQGLDQYF. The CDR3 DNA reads TGTGCCAGCAGTTACCAGGGGTTAGATCAGTACTTC.

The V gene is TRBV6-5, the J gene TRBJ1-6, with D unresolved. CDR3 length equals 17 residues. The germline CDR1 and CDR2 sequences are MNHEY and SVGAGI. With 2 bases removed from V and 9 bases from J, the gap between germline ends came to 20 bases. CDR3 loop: CASSYGSVGVGSSPLHF. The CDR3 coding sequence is TGTGCCAGCAGTTACGGCTCCGTTGGGGTTGGGAGTTCACCCCTCCACTTT.

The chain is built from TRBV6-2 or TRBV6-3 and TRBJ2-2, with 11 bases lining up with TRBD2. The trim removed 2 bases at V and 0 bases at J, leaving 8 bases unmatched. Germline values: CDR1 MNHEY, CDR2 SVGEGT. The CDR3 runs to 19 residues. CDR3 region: CASSYPPGLAASNTGELFF. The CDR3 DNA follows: TGTGCCAGCAGTTACCCACCGGGACTAGCGGCGTCGAACACCGGGGAGCTGTTTTTT.

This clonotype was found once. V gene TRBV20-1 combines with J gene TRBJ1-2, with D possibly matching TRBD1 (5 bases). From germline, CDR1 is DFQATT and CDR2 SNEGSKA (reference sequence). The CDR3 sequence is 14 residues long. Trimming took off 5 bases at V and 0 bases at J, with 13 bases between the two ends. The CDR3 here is CSAGSGTSNYGYTF. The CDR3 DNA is TGCAGTGCTGGTTCGGGGACTTCTAACTATGGCTACACCTTC.

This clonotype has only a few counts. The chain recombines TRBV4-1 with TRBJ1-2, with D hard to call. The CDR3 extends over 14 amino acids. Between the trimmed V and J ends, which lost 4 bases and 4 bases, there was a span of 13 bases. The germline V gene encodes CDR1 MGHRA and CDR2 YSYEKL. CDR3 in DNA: TGCGCCAGCAGCCCGACGGGTTCCTTCTATGGCTACACCTTC. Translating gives CASSPTGSFYGYTF.

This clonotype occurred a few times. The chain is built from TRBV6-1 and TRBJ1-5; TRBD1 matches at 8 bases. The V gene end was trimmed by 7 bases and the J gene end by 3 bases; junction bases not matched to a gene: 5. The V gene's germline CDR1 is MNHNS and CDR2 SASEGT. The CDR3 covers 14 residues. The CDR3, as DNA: TGTGCCAGCAAGGACAGGGTTGACAATCAGCCCCAGCATTTT. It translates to CASKDRVDNQPQHF.

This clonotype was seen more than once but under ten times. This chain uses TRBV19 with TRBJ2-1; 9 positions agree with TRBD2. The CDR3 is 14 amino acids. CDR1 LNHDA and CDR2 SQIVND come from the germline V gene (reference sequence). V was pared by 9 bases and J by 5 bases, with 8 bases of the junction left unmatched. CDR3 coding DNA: TGTGCCAGGCCATCTAGCGGGAATAACAATGAGCAGTTCTTC. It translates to CARPSSGNNNEQFF.

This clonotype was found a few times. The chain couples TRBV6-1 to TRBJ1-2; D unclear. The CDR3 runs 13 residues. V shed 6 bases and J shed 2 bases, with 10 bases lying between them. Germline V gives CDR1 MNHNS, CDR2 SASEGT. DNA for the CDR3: TGTGCCAGCAGCGGGCCACTCAACTATGGCTACACCTTC. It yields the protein CASSGPLNYGYTF.

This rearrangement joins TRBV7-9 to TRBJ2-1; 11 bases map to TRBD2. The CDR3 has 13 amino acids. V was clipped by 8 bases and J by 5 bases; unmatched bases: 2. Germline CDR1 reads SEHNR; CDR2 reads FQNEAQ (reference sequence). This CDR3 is CASFSGRDNEQFF. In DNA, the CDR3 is TGTGCCAGCTTTAGCGGGAGGGACAATGAGCAGTTCTTC.

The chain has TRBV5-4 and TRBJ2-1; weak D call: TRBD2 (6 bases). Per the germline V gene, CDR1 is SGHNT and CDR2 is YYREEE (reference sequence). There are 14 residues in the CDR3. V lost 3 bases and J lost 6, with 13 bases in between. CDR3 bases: TGTGCCAGCAGCTGGGGGACCGGGAGCAATGAGCAGTTCTTC. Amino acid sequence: CASSWGTGSNEQFF.

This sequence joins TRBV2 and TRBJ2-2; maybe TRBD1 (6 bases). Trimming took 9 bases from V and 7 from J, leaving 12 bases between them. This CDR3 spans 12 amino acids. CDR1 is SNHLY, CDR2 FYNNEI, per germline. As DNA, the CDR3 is TGTGCCAGTACAGGGTCCGGCGGGGAGCTGTTTTTT. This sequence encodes CASTGSGGELFF.

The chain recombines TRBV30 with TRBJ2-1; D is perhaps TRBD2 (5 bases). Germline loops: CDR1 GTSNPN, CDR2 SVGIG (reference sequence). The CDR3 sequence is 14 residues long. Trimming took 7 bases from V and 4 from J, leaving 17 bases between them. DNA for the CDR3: TGTGCCTTAAGCGGTAGTCTAGAGTACAATGAGCAGTTCTTC. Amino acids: CALSGSLEYNEQFF.